These 13 T cell receptor beta chains came from one sample sequenced in a study of T cell repertoires in cytomegalovirus infection. Each CDR3 protein gets one entry after TCRdb re-called the reads with MiXCR. The sample has about 530,000 distinct CDR3 sequences; around a quarter are singletons. Specimen: PBMCs. Source of these receptors: a human donor in good health (CMV status not recorded). Some clones in this sample may be carry-over from other donors' samples.

In this sample, this clonotype turned up a few times. The J gene is TRBJ2-5, the V gene TRBV7-9; D gene uncertain. The germline V gene has CDR1 SEHNR and CDR2 FQNEAQ (reference sequence). V lost 5 bases and J 4 bases, leaving 17 bases between the germline ends. The CDR3 runs to 15 residues. The CDR3 reads CASSPHPSARETQYF. The CDR3, as DNA: TGTGCCAGCAGCCCTCATCCCTCGGCAAGAGAGACCCAGTACTTC. The full variable domain, its missing parts supplied by reference TRBV7-9 and TRBJ2-5, is DTGVSQNPRHKITKRGQNVTFRCDPISEHNRLYWYRQTLGQGPEFLTYFQNEAQLEKSRLLSDRFSAERPKGSFSTLEIQRTEQGDSAMYLCASSPHPSARETQYFGPGTRLLVL.

The chain joins TRBV10-3 to TRBJ2-3; tentatively, D is TRBD2 (5 bases). From germline, CDR1 is ENHRY and CDR2 SYGVKD. V was shortened by 7 bases and J by 6 bases, with 14 bases between the two germline ends. CDR3 length: 13 amino acids. As DNA, the CDR3 is TGTGCCATCACGGACTCCGTTGGTGATACGCAGTATTTT. Translated, it gives CAITDSVGDTQYF.

Points on this clonotype: This is likely a read error, given that the CDR3 carries no conserved phenylalanine or tryptophan at its end. V usage is TRBV7-2 and J usage is TRBJ1-2; no clear D gene. Trimming cost V 1 base and J 2 bases, with 2 bases left between them. Germline loops: CDR1 SGHTA, CDR2 FQGNSA. The CDR3 sequence is 12 residues long. CDR3 loop: CASSLDNYGYTI. DNA of the CDR3: TGTGCCAGCAGCTTAGACAACTATGGCTACACCATC.

The chain is built from TRBV12-3 or TRBV12-4 and TRBJ1-4, with TRBD1 matching over 8 bases. The CDR3 contains 16 residues. Germline trimming cut 5 bases from V and 4 bases from J; bases unmatched to any gene: 9. As DNA, the CDR3 is TGTGCCAGCAGTCCATCCGTACAGGGGGGTAATGAAAAACTGTTTTTT. Protein product: CASSPSVQGGNEKLFF.

As for this clonotype: Germline is not matched at one junction end, which may reflect a read error. The V call is TRBV11-3, the J call TRBJ2-2; TRBD2 agrees at 8 bases. This CDR3 is 16 amino acids long. Germline lookup yields CDR1 SGHNT and CDR2 YENEEA. The CDR3 DNA reads TGTGCCAGCAACTTAGAGCCGGGAGGGACGACCGGGGAGCTGTTTTTT. This translates into CASNLEPGGTTGELFF.

The table lists this clonotype with a few counts. The genes are TRBV7-3 and TRBJ2-1, with unresolved D. The ends were cut back, 0 bases at V and 8 bases at J, with 8 bases in the middle. The CDR3 is 13 residues long. Germline-derived CDR1 and CDR2 are SGHTA and FQGTGA. Here the CDR3 reads CASSLTIQHEQFF. In DNA form, the CDR3 reads TGTGCCAGCAGCTTAACCATTCAACATGAGCAGTTCTTC.

The sample holds a few counts of this clonotype. The chain has TRBV7-9 and TRBJ2-5, with 7 bases that match TRBD1. Losses at the gene ends were 1 base for V and 5 bases for J; bases not matched to a gene: 4. The germline CDR1 and CDR2 sequences are SEHNR and FQNEAQ (reference sequence). This CDR3 is built from 14 residues. The CDR3 nucleotides are TGTGCCAGCAGCTTAGGACAGGGTCATGAGACCCAGTACTTC. The encoded protein is CASSLGQGHETQYF.

This clonotype was observed a handful of times. The rearrangement joins TRBV7-9 to TRBJ2-3; TRBD2 agrees at 9 bases. This CDR3 spans 16 amino acids. V lost 5 bases, J lost 4 bases, and 10 bases stayed unmatched. Germline V gene lookup returns CDR1 SEHNR and CDR2 FQNEAQ (reference sequence). The CDR3 here is CASSPAMREGADTQYF. CDR3 sequence (DNA): TGTGCCAGCAGCCCGGCCATGCGGGAGGGTGCAGATACGCAGTATTTT.

This clonotype was seen only a few times. This chain connects TRBV6-1 to TRBJ1-5, with D maybe TRBD1 (5 bases). Trimming removed 4 bases at V and 1 base at J, with 11 bases between. The CDR3 runs 15 residues. Germline-derived CDR1 and CDR2 are MNHNS and SASEGT. The CDR3 DNA reads TGTGCCAGCAGTGTCGGGACCAACAGCAATCAGCCCCAGCATTTT. It encodes CASSVGTNSNQPQHF.

The chain has TRBV12-3 or TRBV12-4 and TRBJ1-3; D is ambiguous. V gave up 6 bases and J gave up 4 bases, with 13 bases separating them. The CDR3 length is 14 residues. CDR3 DNA sequence: TGTGCCAGCAGCCTCGCCGGACGCGGAAACACCATATATTTT. Protein: CASSLAGRGNTIYF.

This clonotype was observed many times. CDR3 nucleotide sequence: TGTGCCAGCAGTTTCCGAGCTAACTATGGCTACACCTTC. Translated: CASSFRANYGYTF. The chain links TRBV12-3 or TRBV12-4 to TRBJ1-2, with D uncertain. The length of the CDR3 is 13 residues. The V end was cut by 3 bases, the J end by 0 bases, with 5 bases between.

The chain carries TRBV7-3 and TRBJ2-2, with 10 bases aligning to TRBD2. Germline CDR1 SGHTA, CDR2 FQGTGA. The CDR3 has 20 amino acids. The junction had 20 bases not matched to a gene; V was cut back by 5 bases and J by 5 bases. CDR3 in amino acids: CASSQSASGRGHGGTGELFF. CDR3 DNA: TGTGCCAGCAGCCAATCCGCTAGCGGGAGAGGGCACGGAGGGACCGGGGAGCTGTTTTTT.

This sequence joins TRBV6-2 or TRBV6-3 and TRBJ1-1; no reliable D call. Germline CDR1 is MNHEY and CDR2 is SVGEGT. Trimming took 0 bases from V and 4 from J, leaving 9 bases between them. The CDR3 contains 14 residues. CDR3 amino acids: CASSYSIPGTEAFF. CDR3 nucleotides: TGTGCCAGCAGTTACTCAATCCCGGGCACTGAAGCTTTCTTT.